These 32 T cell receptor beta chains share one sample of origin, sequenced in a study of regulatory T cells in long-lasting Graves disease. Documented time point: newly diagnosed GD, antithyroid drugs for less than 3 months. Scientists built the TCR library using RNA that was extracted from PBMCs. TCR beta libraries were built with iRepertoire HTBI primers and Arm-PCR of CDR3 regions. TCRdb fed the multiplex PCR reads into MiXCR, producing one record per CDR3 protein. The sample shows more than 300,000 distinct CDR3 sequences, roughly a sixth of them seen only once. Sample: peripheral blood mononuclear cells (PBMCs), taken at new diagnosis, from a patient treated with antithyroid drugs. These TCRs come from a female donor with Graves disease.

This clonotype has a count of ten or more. The CDR3 loop is CATSARGGGTDTQYF. CDR3 DNA: TGTGCCACTTCGGCGAGGGGGGGTGGGACAGATACGCAGTATTTT. The chain is built from TRBV19 and TRBJ2-3; TRBD2 is a possible D gene (7 bases). Germline-derived CDR1 and CDR2 are LNHDA and SQIVND (reference sequence). V lost 10 bases to trimming and J lost 3 bases, with 20 bases between them. This CDR3 spans 15 amino acids.

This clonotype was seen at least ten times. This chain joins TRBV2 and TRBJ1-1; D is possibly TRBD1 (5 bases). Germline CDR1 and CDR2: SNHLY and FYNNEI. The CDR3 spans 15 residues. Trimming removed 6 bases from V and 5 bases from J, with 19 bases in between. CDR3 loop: CASSDFGGGYTEAFF. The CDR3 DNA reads TGTGCCAGCAGCGACTTTGGTGGGGGGTATACTGAAGCTTTCTTT.

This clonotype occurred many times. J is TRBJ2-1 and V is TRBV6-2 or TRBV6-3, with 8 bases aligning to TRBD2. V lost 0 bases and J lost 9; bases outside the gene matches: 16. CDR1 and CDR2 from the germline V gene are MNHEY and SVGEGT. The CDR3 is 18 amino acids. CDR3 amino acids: CASSYSMGLVGEAGEQFF. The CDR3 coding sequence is TGTGCCAGCAGTTACTCGATGGGACTAGTCGGCGAAGCGGGTGAGCAGTTCTTC.

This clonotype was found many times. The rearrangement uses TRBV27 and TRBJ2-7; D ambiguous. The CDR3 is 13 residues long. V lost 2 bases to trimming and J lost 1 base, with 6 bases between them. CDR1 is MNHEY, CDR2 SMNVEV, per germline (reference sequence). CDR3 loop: CASSLKQSYEQYF. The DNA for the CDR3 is TGTGCCAGCAGTTTAAAACAGTCCTACGAGCAGTACTTC.

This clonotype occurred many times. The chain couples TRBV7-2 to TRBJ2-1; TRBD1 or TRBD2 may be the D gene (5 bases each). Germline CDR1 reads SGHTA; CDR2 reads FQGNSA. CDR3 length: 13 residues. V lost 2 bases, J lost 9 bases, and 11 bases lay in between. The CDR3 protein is CASSLQWDGEQFF. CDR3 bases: TGTGCCAGCAGCTTACAGTGGGACGGTGAGCAGTTCTTC.

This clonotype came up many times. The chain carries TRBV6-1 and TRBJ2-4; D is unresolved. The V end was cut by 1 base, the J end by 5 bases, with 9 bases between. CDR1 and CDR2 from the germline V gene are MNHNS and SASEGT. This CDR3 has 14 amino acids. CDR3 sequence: CASSEDLEQNIQYF. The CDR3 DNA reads TGTGCCAGCAGTGAAGATTTAGAGCAAAACATTCAGTACTTC.

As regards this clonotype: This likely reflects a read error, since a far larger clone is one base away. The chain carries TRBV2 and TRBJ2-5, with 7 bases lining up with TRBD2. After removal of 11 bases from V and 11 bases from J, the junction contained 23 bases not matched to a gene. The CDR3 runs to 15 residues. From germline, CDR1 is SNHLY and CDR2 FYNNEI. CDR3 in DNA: TGTGCCTGGACGAACCGGGACTACTCCTACAATGAGCAGTACTTC. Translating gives CAWTNRDYSYNEQYF.

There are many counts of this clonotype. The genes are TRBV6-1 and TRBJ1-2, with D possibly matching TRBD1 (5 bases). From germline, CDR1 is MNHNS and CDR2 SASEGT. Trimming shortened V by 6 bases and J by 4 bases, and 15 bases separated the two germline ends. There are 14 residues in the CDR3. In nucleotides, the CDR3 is TGTGCCAGCAGCAATACAGGTCTTCTCTATGGCTACACCTTC. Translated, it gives CASSNTGLLYGYTF.

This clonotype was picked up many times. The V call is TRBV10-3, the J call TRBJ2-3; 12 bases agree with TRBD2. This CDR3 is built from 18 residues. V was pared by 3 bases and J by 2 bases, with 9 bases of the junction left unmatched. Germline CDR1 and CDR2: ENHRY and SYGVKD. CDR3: CAISDPTSGGANTDTQYF. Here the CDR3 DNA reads TGTGCCATCAGTGACCCGACTAGCGGGGGCGCTAACACAGATACGCAGTATTTT.

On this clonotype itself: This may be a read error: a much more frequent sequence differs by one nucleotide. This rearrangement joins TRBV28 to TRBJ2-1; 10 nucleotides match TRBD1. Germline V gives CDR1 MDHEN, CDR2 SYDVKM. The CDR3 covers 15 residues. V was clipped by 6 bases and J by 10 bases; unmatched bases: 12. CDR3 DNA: TGTGCCAGCAGCCAAAGAGGGACAGGGGCGAAAGAGCAGTTCTTC. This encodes CASSQRGTGAKEQFF.

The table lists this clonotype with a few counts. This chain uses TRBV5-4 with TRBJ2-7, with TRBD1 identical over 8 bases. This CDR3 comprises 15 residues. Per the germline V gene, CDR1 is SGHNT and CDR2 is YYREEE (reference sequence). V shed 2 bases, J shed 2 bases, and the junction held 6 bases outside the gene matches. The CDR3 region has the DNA TGTGCCAGCAGCTTATATTTACAGGGGGCCTACGAGCAGTACTTC. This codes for CASSLYLQGAYEQYF. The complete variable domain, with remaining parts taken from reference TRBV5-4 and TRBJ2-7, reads ETGVTQSPTHLIKTRGQQVTLRCSSQSGHNTVSWYQQALGQGPQFIFQYYREEENGRGNFPPRFSGLQFPNYSSELNVNALELDDSALYLCASSLYLQGAYEQYFGPGTRLTVT.

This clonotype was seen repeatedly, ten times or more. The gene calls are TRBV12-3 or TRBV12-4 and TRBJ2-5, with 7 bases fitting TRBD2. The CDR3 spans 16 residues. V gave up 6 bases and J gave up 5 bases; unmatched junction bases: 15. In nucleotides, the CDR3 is TGTGCCAGCAGCCCTCCCAGGACTAGATCTTTGGAGACCCAGTACTTC. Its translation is CASSPPRTRSLETQYF.

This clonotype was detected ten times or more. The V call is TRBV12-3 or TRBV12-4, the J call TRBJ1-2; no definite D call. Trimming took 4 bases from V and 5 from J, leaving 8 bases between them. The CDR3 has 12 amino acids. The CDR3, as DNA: TGTGCCAGCAGTTCGTTGGGGTATGGCTACACCTTC. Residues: CASSSLGYGYTF.

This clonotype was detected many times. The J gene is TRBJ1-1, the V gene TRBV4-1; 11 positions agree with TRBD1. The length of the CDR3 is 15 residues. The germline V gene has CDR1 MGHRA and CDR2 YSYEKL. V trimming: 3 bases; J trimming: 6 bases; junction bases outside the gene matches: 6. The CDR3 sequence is CASSHWGQGGPEAFF. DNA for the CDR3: TGCGCCAGCAGCCACTGGGGACAGGGGGGCCCTGAAGCTTTCTTT.

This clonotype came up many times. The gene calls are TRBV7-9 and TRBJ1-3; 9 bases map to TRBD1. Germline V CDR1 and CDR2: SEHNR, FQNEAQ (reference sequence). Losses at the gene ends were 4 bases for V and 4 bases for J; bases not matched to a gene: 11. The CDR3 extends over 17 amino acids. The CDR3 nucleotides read TGTGCCAGCAGCTCTATATTACAGGGGGCGAAAGGAAACACCATATATTTT. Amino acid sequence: CASSSILQGAKGNTIYF.

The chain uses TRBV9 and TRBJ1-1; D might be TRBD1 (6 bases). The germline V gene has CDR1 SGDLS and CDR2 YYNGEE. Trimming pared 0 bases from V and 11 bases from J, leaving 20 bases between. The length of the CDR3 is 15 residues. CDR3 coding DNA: TGTGCCAGCAGCGTAGGGGGAGGGGGGGGCTTAGAGGCTTTCTTT. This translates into CASSVGGGGGLEAFF.

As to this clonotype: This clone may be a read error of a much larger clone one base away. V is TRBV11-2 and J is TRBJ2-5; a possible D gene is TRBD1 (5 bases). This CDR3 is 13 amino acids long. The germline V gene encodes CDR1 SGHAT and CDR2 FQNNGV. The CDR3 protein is CASSFNRRETLYF. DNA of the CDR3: TGTGCCAGCAGCTTTAACAGGAGAGAGACCCTGTACTTC.

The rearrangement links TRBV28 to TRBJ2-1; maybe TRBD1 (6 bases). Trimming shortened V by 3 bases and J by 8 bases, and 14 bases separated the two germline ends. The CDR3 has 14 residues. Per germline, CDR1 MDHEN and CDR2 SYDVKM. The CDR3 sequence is CASSFRGRSHEQFF. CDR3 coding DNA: TGTGCCAGCAGTTTTAGGGGGAGAAGCCATGAGCAGTTCTTC.

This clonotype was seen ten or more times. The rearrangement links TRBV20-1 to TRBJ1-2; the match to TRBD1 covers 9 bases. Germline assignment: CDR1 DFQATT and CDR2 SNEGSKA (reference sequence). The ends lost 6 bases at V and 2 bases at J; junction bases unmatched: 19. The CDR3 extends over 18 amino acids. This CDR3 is CSARGSETGQGKNYGYTF. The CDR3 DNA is TGCAGTGCCCGAGGGAGCGAGACGGGACAGGGCAAAAACTATGGCTACACCTTC.

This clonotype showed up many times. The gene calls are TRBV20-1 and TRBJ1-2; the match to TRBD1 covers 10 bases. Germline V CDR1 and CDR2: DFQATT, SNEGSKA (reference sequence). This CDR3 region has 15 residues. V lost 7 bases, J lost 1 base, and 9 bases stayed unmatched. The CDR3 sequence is CSVAGTGDYNYGYTF. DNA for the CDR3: TGCAGTGTCGCCGGGACAGGGGATTATAACTATGGCTACACCTTC.

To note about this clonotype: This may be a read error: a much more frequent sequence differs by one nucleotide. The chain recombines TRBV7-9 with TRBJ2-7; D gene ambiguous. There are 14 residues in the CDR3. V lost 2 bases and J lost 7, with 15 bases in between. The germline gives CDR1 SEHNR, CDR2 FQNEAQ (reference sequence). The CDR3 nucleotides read TGTGCCAGCAGCTTATGGCCTACTAACCATGAGCAGTACTTC. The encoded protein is CASSLWPTNHEQYF.

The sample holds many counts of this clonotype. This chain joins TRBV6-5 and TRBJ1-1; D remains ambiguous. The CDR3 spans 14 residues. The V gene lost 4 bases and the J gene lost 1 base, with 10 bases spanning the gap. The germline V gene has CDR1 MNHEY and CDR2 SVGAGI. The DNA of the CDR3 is TGTGCCAGCAGTTTAACAAGGTGGAACACTGAAGCTTTCTTT. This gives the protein CASSLTRWNTEAFF.

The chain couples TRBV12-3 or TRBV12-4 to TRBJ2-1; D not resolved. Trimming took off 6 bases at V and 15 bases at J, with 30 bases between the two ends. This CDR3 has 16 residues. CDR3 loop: CASSLVLGPILPWGFF. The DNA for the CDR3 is TGTGCCAGCAGCCTTGTTCTAGGCCCTATACTACCGTGGGGGTTCTTC.

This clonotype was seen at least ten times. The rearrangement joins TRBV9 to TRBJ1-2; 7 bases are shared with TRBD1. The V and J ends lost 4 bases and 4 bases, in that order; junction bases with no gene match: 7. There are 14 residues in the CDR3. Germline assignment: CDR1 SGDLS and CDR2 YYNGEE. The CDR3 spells CASSNFGTAYGYTF. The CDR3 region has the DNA TGTGCCAGCAGCAACTTTGGGACAGCCTATGGCTACACCTTC.

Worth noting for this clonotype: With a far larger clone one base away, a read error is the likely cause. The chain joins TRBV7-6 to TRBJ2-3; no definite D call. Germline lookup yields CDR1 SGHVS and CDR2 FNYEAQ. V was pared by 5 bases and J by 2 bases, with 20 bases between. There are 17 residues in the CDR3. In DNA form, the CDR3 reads TGTGCCAGCAGCCCGGCAAGGGCTAGTCTGTACACAGATACGCAGTATTTT. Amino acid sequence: CASSPARASLYTDTQYF.

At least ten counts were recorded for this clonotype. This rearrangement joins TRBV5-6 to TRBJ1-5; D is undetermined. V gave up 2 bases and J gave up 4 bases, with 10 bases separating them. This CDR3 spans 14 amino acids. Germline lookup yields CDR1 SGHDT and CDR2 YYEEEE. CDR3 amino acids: CASSFWNGNQPQHF. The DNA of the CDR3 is TGTGCCAGCAGCTTTTGGAACGGGAATCAGCCCCAGCATTTT.

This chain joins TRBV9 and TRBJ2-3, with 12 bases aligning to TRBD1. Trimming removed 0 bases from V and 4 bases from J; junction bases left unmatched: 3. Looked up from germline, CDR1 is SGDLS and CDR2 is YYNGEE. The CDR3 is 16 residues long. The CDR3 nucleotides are TGTGCCAGCAGCGTAGGGGGACAGGGGGCCGCAGATACGCAGTATTTT. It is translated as CASSVGGQGAADTQYF.

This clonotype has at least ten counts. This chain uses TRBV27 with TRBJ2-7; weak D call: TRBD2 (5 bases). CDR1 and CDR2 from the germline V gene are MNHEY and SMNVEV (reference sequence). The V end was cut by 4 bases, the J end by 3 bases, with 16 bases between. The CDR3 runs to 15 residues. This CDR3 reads CASSSPRRLNYEQYF. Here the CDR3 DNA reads TGTGCCAGCAGTTCCCCTCGGAGACTAAACTACGAGCAGTACTTC.

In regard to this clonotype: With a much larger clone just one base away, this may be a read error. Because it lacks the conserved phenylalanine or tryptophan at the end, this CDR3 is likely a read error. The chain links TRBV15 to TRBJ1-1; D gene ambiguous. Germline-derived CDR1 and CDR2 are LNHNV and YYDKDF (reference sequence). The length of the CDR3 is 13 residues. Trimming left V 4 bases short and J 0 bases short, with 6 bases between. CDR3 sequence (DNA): TGTGCCACCAGCATTGACGTGAACACTGAAGCTTTCCTT. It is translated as CATSIDVNTEAFL.

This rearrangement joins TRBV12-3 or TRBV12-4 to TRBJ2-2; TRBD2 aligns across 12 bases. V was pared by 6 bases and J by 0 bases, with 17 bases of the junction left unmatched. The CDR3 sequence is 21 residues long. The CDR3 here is CASSQRTSGVLYHTNTGELFF. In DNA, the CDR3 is TGTGCCAGCAGCCAACGGACTAGCGGGGTTCTTTACCACACGAACACCGGGGAGCTGTTTTTT.

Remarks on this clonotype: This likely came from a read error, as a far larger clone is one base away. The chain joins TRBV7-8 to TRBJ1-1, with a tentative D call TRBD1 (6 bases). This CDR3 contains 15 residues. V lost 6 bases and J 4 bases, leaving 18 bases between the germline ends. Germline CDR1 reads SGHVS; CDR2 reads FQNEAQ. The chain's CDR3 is CASSDWTDRGTEAFF. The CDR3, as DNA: TGTGCCAGCAGTGATTGGACAGACCGGGGCACTGAAGCTTTCTTT.

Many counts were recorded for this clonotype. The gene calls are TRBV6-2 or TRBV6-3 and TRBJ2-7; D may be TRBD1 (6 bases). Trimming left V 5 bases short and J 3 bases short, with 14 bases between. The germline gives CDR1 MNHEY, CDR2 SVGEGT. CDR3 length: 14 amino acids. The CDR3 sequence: CASSRPGTNYEQYF. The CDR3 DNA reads TGTGCCAGCAGTCGACCCGGGACAAACTACGAGCAGTACTTC.